The entry below describes one T cell receptor beta chain. As yet, its antigen is unknown. The limits of the CDR3 on the DNA are not certain, so only TCRdb's listed CDR3 is given. The data were taken from a study of beta chain features in type 1 diabetes. CDR1 is MNHGY and CDR2 is SVAAGI in the germline V gene. The CDR3 totals 18 residues, both ends included. The sequenced template was cDNA made from the entire isolated RNA. Libraries were prepared by immunoSEQ multiplex PCR; TCRdb keeps only in-frame clonotypes and omits some of them. The sample lists 600,000 to 700,000 clones, 13% occurring once. General observations from the study: Any PCR bias toward short templates would affect both groups alike. The influence of HLA type on TCRB rearrangement stayed undetermined. Moderate but significant shortening of TCRB CDR3s was recorded in all four CD4+ subsets from Type 1 diabetes patients.

The rearrangement joins TRBV6-9 to TRBJ2-3; TRBD1 is taken as the D call from the table, unchecked against the DNA. The clonotype comes from a man younger than 35 with type 1 diabetes. Sequenced input: naive CD4+ T cells from blood. CDR3 loop: CASGMPGQGFFGQDTQYF.